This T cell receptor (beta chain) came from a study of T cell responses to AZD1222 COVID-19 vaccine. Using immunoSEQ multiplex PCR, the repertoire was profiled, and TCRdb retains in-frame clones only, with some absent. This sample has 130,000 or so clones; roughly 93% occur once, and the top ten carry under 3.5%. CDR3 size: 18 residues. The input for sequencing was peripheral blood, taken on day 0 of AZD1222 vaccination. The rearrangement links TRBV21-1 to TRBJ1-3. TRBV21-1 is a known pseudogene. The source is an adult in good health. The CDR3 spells CASTHPTNSQSSGNTIYF. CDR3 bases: TGTGCCAGCACCCACCCCACTAATTCACAGAGCTCTGGAAACACCATATATTTT.